The T cell receptor (beta chain) described here comes from a study of blood T cell repertoires in COVID-19. The wider study: PBMCs, B-cell-depleted T cells, or T cells were the source of the cDNA or gDNA that made up the material.

Original analysis: Reference gene primer amplification gave estimated nucleated cell counts. Using immunoSEQ multiplex PCR, the repertoire was profiled, and TCRdb retains in-frame clones only, with some absent. That table supplies the V and J calls and clone size; D and trimming were determined from the DNA. The sample has 100,000 or so clones; about 82% are singletons. This clone was counted between two and nine times. This CDR3 is also generated by other DNA sequences in the sample. Germline CDR1 reads SGHRS; CDR2 reads YFSETQ. Trimming removed 5 bases from V and 3 bases from J; junction bases left unmatched: 7. This CDR3 comprises 14 residues.

The receptor was derived from a man in his fifties with active or convalescent COVID-19. V is TRBV5-1 and J is TRBJ1-1; 7 bases align to TRBD1. What was sequenced was peripheral blood. The CDR3 DNA is TGCGCCAGCAGTCTAGACAGGGCGTACACTGAAGCTTTCTTT. It codes for CASSLDRAYTEAFF.